Sequencing of this TCR beta chain was carried out in a study of cytomegalovirus exposure and HLA in healthy donors. Both 60 Vbeta primers and 13 Jbeta primers went into the PCR. Sequenced by immunoSEQ multiplex PCR; TCRdb stores in-frame clones only, minus some. The sample shows more than 110,000 clones, 70% to 80% of them seen only once. Germline loops: CDR1 SGHRS, CDR2 YFSETQ. V lost 0 bases, J lost 8 bases, and 9 bases lay in between. This CDR3 spans 13 amino acids. This clonotype was sampled from an older woman in good health and CMV-seropositive. This chain joins TRBV5-1 and TRBJ2-1; no clear D. The specimen sequenced was PBMCs. The DNA of the CDR3 is TGCGCCAGCAGCTTGGTGTCGGTGGATGAGCAGTTCTTC. This sequence encodes CASSLVSVDEQFF.